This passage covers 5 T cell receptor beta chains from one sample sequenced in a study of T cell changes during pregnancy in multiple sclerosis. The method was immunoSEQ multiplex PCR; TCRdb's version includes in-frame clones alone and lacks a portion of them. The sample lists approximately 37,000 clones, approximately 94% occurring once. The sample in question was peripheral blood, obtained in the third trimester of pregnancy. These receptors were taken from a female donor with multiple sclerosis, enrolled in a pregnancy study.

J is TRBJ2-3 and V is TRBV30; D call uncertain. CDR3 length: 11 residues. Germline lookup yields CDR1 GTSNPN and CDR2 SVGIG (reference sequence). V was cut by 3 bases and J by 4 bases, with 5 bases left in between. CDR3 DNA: TGTGCCTGGAGGCAGGCAGATACGCAGTATTTT. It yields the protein CAWRQADTQYF.

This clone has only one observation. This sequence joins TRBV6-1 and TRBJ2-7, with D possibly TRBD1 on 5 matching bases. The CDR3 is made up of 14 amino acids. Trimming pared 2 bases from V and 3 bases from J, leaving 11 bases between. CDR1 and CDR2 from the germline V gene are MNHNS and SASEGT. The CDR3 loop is CASSEILGHYEQYF. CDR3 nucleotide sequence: TGTGCCAGCAGTGAAATCTTAGGACACTACGAGCAGTACTTC.

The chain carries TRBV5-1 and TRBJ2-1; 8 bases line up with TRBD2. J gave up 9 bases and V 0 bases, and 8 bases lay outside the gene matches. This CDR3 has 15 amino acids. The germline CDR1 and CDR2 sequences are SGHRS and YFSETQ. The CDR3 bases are TGCGCCAGCAGCTTGGCCCCGACTAGCGTAGCTGAGCAGTTCTTC. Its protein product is CASSLAPTSVAEQFF. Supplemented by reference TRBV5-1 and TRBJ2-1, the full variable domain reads KAGVTQTPRYLIKTRGQQVTLSCSPISGHRSVSWYQQTPGQGLQFLFEYFSETQRNKGNFPGRFSGRQFSNSRSEMNVSTLELGDSALYLCASSLAPTSVAEQFFGPGTRLTVL.

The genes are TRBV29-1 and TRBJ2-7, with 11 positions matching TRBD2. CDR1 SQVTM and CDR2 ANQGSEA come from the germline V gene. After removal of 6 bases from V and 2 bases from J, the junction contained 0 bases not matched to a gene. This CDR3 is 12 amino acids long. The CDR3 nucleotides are TGCAGCGTGACTAGCGGGACCTACGAGCAGTACTTC. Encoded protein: CSVTSGTYEQYF.

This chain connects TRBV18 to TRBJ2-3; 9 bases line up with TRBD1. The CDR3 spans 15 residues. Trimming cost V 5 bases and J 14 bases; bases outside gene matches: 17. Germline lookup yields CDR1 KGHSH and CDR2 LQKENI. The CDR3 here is CASSTTGTGNPPGYF. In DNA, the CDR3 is TGTGCCAGCTCAACGACCGGGACAGGGAACCCCCCTGGGTATTTT.